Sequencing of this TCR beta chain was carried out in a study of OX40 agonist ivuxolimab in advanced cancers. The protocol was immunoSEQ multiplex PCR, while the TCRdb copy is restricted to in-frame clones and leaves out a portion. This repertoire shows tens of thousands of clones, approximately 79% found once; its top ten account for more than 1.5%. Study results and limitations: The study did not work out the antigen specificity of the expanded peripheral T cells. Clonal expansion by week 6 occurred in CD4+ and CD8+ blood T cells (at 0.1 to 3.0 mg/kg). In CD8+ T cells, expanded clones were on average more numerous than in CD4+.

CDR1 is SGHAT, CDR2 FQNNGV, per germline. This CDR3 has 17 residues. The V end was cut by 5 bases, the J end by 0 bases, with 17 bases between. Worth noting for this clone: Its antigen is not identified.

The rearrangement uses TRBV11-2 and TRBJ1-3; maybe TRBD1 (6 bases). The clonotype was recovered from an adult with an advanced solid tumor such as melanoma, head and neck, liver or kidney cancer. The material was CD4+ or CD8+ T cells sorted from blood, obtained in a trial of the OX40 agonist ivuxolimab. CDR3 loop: CASSTVRGYHSGNTIYF. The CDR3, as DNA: TGTGCCAGCAGCACTGTAAGGGGGTATCACTCTGGAAACACCATATATTTT.